This T cell receptor (beta chain) was identified in a study of T cells after yellow fever vaccination. Many counts were recorded for this clonotype. TCRdb ran MiXCR on the 5' RACE reads and lists one entry per CDR3 protein. The sample holds 250,000 or so distinct CDR3 sequences, roughly 4% seen once. Germline V lookup: CDR1 SGDLS, CDR2 YYNGEE. The CDR3 spans 15 residues. V trimming: 3 bases; J trimming: 8 bases; junction bases outside the gene matches: 12. V is TRBV9 and J is TRBJ2-3; 7 bases align to TRBD1. Specimen: PBMCs, collected 15 days after the yellow fever booster vaccination. The source is a man in his late teens or twenties who received the YFV17D yellow fever vaccine. The CDR3 DNA sequence: TGTGCCAGCAGCGCACCGGGACAGCCAACCACTACGCAGTATTTT. The encoded protein is CASSAPGQPTTTQYF.